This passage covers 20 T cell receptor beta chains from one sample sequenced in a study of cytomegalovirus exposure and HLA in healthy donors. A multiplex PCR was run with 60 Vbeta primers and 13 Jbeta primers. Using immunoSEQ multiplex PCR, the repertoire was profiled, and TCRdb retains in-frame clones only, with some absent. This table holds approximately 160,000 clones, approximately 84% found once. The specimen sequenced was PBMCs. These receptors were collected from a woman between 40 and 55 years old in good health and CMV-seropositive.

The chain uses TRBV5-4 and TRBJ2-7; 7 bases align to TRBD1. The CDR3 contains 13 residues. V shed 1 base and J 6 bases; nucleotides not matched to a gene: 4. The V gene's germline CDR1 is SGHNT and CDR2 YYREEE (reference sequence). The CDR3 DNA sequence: TGTGCCAGCAGCTTGAGGGGGCCGGGCGAGCAGTACTTC. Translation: CASSLRGPGEQYF. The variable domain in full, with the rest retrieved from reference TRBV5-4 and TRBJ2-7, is ETGVTQSPTHLIKTRGQQVTLRCSSQSGHNTVSWYQQALGQGPQFIFQYYREEENGRGNFPPRFSGLQFPNYSSELNVNALELDDSALYLCASSLRGPGEQYFGPGTRLTVT.

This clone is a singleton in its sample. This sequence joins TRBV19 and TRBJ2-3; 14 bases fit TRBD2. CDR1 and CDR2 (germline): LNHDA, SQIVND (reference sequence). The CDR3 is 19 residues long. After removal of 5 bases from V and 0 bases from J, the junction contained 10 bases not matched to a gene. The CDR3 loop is CASSPWGTSGGASTDTQYF. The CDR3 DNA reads TGTGCCAGTAGTCCCTGGGGGACTAGCGGGGGAGCTAGCACAGATACGCAGTATTTT.

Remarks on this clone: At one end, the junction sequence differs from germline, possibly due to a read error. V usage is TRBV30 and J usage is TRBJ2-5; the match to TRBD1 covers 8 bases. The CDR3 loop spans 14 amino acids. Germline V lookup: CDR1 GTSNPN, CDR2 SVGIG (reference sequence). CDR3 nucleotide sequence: TGTGCCTGGGAGGGACAGGCCAAAAGGGAGACCCGGTACTTC. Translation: CAWEGQAKRETRYF.

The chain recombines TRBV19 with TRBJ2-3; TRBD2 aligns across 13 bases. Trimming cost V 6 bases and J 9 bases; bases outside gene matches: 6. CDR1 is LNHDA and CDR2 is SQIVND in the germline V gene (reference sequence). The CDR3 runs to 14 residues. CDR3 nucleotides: TGTGCCAGTAGCGGACTAGCGGGGGAGCGGACGCAGTATTTT. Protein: CASSGLAGERTQYF.

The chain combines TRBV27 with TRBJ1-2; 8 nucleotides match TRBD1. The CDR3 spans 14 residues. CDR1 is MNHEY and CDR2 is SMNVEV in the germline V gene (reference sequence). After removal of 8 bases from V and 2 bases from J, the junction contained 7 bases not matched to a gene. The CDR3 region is CASRRTGINYGYTF. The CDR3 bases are TGTGCCAGCCGCCGGACAGGGATAAACTATGGCTACACCTTC.

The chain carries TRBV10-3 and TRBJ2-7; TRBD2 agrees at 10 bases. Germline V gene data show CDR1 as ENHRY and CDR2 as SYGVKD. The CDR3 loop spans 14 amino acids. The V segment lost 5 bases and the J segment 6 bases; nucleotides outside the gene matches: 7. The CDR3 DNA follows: TGTGCCATCAGTAAAGCGGGGGGGCAAGCCGAGCAGTACTTC. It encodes CAISKAGGQAEQYF.

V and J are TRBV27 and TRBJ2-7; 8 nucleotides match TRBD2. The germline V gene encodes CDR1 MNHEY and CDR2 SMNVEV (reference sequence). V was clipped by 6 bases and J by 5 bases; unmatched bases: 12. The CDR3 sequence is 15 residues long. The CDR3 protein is CASSPGSGGGHEQYF. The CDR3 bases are TGTGCCAGCAGCCCTGGGAGCGGGGGAGGTCACGAGCAGTACTTC.

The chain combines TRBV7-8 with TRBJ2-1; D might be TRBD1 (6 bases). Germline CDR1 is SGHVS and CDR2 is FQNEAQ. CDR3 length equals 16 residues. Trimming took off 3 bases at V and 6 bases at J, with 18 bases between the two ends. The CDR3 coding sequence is TGTGCCAGCAGCTTCCACAGGGTGAGCCGGGTCAATGAGCAGTTCTTC. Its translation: CASSFHRVSRVNEQFF.

The CDR3 sequence: CAISEEQGAVEAFF. The CDR3 DNA sequence: TGTGCCATCAGTGAGGAACAGGGGGCGGTTGAAGCTTTCTTT. This sequence joins TRBV10-3 and TRBJ1-1; 9 bases are shared with TRBD1. J gave up 7 bases and V 2 bases, and 5 bases lay outside the gene matches. This CDR3 has 14 residues. Germline CDR1 is ENHRY and CDR2 is SYGVKD.

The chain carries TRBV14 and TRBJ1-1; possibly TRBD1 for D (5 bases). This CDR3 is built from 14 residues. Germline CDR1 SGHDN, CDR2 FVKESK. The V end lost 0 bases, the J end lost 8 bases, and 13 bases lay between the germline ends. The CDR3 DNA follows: TGTGCCAGCAGCCAAGATCGGATAGCAGGGGAAGCTTTCTTT. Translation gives CASSQDRIAGEAFF.

CDR3 region: CASSLSQGFSGNTIYF. The CDR3 region has the DNA TGTGCCAGCAGCTTGTCTCAGGGTTTTTCTGGAAACACCATATATTTT. The chain combines TRBV5-4 with TRBJ1-3; perhaps TRBD1 as D (5 bases). V was shortened by 1 base and J by 1 base, with 12 bases between the two germline ends. This CDR3 region has 16 residues. CDR1 SGHNT and CDR2 YYREEE come from the germline V gene (reference sequence).

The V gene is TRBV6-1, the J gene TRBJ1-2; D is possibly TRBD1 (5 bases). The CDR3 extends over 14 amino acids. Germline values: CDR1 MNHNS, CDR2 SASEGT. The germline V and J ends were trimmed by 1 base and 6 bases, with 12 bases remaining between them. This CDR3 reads CASSEGSGVDGYTF. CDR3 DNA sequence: TGTGCCAGCAGTGAAGGTTCGGGGGTGGATGGCTACACCTTC.

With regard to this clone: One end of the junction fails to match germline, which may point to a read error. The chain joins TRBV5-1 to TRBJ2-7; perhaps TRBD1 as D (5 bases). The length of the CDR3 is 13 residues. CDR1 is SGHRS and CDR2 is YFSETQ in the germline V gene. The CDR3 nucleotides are TGCGCCAGCAGTCTCACAACAGGCTACGGGCAGTACTTC. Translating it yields CASSLTTGYGQYF.

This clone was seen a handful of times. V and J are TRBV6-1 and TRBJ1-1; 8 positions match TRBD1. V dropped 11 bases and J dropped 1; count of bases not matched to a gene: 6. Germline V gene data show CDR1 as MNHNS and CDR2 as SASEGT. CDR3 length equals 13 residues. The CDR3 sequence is CAAAGGENTEAFF. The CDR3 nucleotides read TGTGCCGCCGCAGGGGGCGAGAACACTGAAGCTTTCTTT.

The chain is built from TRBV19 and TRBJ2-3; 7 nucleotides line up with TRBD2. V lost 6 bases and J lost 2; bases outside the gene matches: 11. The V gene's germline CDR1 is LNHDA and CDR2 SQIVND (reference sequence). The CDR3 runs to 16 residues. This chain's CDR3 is CASSPPTGGTTDTQYF. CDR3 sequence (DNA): TGTGCCAGTAGCCCCCCAACCGGGGGGACCACAGATACGCAGTATTTT.

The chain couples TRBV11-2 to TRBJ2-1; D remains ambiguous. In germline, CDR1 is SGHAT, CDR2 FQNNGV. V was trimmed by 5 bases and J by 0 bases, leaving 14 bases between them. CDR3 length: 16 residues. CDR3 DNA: TGTGCCAGCAGCCCAGGTTTGGGCAGCTCCTACAATGAGCAGTTCTTC. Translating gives CASSPGLGSSYNEQFF.

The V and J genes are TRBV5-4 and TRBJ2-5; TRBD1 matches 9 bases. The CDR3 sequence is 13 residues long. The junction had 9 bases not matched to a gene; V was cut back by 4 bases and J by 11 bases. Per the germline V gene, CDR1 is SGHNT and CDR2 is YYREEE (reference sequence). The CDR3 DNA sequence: TGTGCCAGCAGCAAAGGACAGGGGAGTGAGCAGTACTTC. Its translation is CASSKGQGSEQYF.

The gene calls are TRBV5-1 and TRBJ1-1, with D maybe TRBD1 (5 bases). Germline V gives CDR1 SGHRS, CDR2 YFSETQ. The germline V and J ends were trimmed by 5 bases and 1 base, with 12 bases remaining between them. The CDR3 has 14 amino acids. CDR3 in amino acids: CASSFGAENTEAFF. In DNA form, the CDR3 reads TGCGCCAGCAGTTTTGGGGCCGAGAACACTGAAGCTTTCTTT.

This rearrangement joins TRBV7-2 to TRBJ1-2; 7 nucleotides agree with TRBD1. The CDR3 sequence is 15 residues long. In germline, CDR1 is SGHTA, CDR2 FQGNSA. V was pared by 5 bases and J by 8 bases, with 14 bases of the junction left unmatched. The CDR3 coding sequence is TGTGCCAGCAGCGCGAGACAGGGACCGAGGGCGGGCTACACCTTC. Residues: CASSARQGPRAGYTF.

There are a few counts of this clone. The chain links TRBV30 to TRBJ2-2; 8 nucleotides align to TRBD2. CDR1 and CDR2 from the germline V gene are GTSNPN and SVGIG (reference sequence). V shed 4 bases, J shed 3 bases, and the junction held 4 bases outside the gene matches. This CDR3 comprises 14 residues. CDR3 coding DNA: TGTGCCTGGACGGGGGGGCTCGACACCGGGGAGCTGTTTTTT. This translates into CAWTGGLDTGELFF.